This T cell receptor (beta chain) was identified during a study of T-cell reconstitution after alpha-beta-depleted transplantation in children. Unique molecular identifiers were used to barcode this TCRbeta library. TCRdb re-analysed the PCR reads in MiXCR, keeping a single row per CDR3 protein. The table includes about 230,000 distinct CDR3 sequences, around 12% detected once. Trimming cost V 6 bases and J 6 bases, with 15 bases left between them. CDR1 and CDR2 from the germline V gene are SNHLY and FYNNEI. The length of the CDR3 is 14 residues. This clonotype showed up many times. The starting material was PBMCs from the stem cell graft donor, obtained from the stem cell graft. The TCR sequence derives from a human donor who donated a stem cell graft to a child with acute lymphoblastic leukemia. The chain uses TRBV2 and TRBJ2-1; D is perhaps TRBD1 or TRBD2 (5 bases each). CDR3 protein: CASRRDLGVNEQFF. CDR3 DNA sequence: TGTGCCAGCAGACGCGATCTGGGGGTCAATGAGCAGTTCTTC.